These 14 T cell receptor beta chains came from one sample sequenced in a study of post-analysis software for immune sequencing data. Study-level points and caveats: Five or six TRBV segments, TRBV5-6, TRBV5-1 and TRBV20-1 among them, were found more frequent in patients than controls.

For these TCRs, the target antigens are not known. Researchers reported that TCR beta cDNA libraries carried unique molecular identifiers. TCRdb used MiXCR to reprocess the PCR reads, holding one entry per CDR3 protein. Altogether around 770,000 distinct CDR3 sequences are present, approximately 44% being singletons, with the ten largest covering approximately 5%. The sequenced sample was blood. These receptors were collected from a girl between 5 and 17 years old with multiple sclerosis.

This clonotype was counted between two and nine times. This chain links TRBV7-8 with TRBJ2-4, with 9 bases lining up with TRBD1. V shed 4 bases and J 7 bases; nucleotides not matched to a gene: 8. In germline, CDR1 is SGHVS, CDR2 FQNEAQ. The CDR3 is made up of 15 amino acids. CDR3 DNA: TGTGCCAGCAGCTCTAGTGGGGACAGGGATAACATTCAGTACTTC. Its translation is CASSSSGDRDNIQYF.

This clonotype has only a few counts. The chain links TRBV12-5 to TRBJ2-5, with D maybe TRBD2 (6 bases). This CDR3 has 17 residues. Trimming removed 0 bases from V and 2 bases from J, with 16 bases in between. The germline V gene encodes CDR1 LGHNT and CDR2 FRNRAP. The CDR3 region has the DNA TGTGCTAGTGGTTTGGTACAGAAGCGGGTTTTACAAGAGACCCAGTACTTC. Its protein product is CASGLVQKRVLQETQYF. The entire variable domain, with the rest obtained from reference TRBV12-5 and TRBJ2-5, is as follows: DARVTQTPRHKVTEMGQEVTMRCQPILGHNTVFWYRQTMMQGLELLAYFRNRAPLDDSGMPKDRFSAEMPDATLATLKIQPSEPRDSAVYFCASGLVQKRVLQETQYFGPGTRLLVL.

With respect to this clonotype: Relative to the germline gene, one junction end is altered; a read error may explain this. V is TRBV18 and J is TRBJ1-2, with a tentative D call TRBD1 (5 bases). This CDR3 has 16 residues. Germline V gives CDR1 KGHSH, CDR2 LQKENI. The CDR3 DNA reads as TGTGTCAGCTCACCACTTAAACTCCAGGGATTTCATGGCTACACCTTC. As protein: CVSSPLKLQGFHGYTF.

Only a few counts were recorded for this clonotype. The rearrangement joins TRBV19 to TRBJ2-1; 9 nucleotides align to TRBD2. CDR1 is LNHDA, CDR2 SQIVND, per germline (reference sequence). The CDR3 consists of 18 residues. Germline trimming cut 3 bases from V and 5 bases from J; bases unmatched to any gene: 14. CDR3 in amino acids: CASSIVAGGPEDNNEQFF. CDR3 sequence (DNA): TGTGCCAGTAGTATTGTTGCGGGAGGGCCTGAGGACAACAATGAGCAGTTCTTC.

The genes are TRBV4-2 and TRBJ2-3; possible D gene TRBD1, 6 bases. Germline CDR1 reads LGHNA; CDR2 reads YNFKEQ. Trimming took off 0 bases at V and 0 bases at J, with 13 bases between the two ends. This CDR3 is built from 17 residues. The CDR3 loop is CASSQDRPGVSTDTQYF. CDR3 coding DNA: TGTGCCAGCAGCCAAGATCGGCCAGGGGTGAGCACAGATACGCAGTATTTT.

The rearrangement uses TRBV5-6 and TRBJ1-6, with a tentative D call TRBD1 (5 bases). Looked up from germline, CDR1 is SGHDT and CDR2 is YYEEEE. This CDR3 contains 15 residues. V was shortened by 4 bases and J by 5 bases, with 13 bases between the two germline ends. The chain's CDR3 is CASSAGTKNNSPLHF. The CDR3 DNA reads as TGTGCCAGCAGCGCGGGGACGAAGAATAATTCACCCCTCCACTTT.

In its sample, this clonotype was seen a few times. The chain joins TRBV20-1 to TRBJ2-1, with TRBD2 matching 9 bases. The CDR3 runs to 15 residues. Germline CDR1 DFQATT, CDR2 SNEGSKA (reference sequence). Trimming took 6 bases from V and 4 from J; bases not matched to a gene: 10. Here the CDR3 reads CSAPGASGTYNEQFF. CDR3 DNA: TGCAGTGCCCCGGGGGCTAGCGGGACGTACAATGAGCAGTTCTTC.

There are many counts of this clonotype. This chain connects TRBV20-1 to TRBJ2-3, with D possibly matching TRBD1 (5 bases). CDR3 length equals 15 residues. Between the trimmed V and J ends, which lost 1 base and 2 bases, there was a span of 13 bases. The germline V gene has CDR1 DFQATT and CDR2 SNEGSKA (reference sequence). CDR3 region: CSARVQGRITDTQYF. DNA of the CDR3: TGCAGTGCTAGAGTTCAGGGCAGAATCACAGATACGCAGTATTTT.

The rearrangement joins TRBV20-1 to TRBJ2-5, with 11 bases that match TRBD1. The CDR3 length is 15 residues. Germline values: CDR1 DFQATT, CDR2 SNEGSKA (reference sequence). Trimming at V came to 1 base and at J to 4 bases, leaving 5 bases not matched to a gene. The CDR3 sequence is CSARAGTGGRETQYF. In DNA form, the CDR3 reads TGCAGTGCTAGAGCTGGGACAGGGGGAAGAGAGACCCAGTACTTC.

This chain uses TRBV3-1 with TRBJ2-1; D is unresolved. Trimming cost V 4 bases and J 1 base, with 11 bases left between them. This CDR3 has 15 residues. Germline CDR1 LGHDT, CDR2 YNNKEL (reference sequence). Written as DNA, the CDR3 is TGTGCCAGCAGCCCCTCATTCGGGTCCTACAATGAGCAGTTCTTC. Protein product: CASSPSFGSYNEQFF.

This clonotype has a handful of counts. The rearrangement uses TRBV15 and TRBJ2-5; TRBD2 matches 10 bases. This CDR3 is built from 17 residues. The germline gives CDR1 LNHNV, CDR2 YYDKDF (reference sequence). The V segment lost 0 bases and the J segment 5 bases; nucleotides outside the gene matches: 9. CDR3 in amino acids: CATSRDYKAGGVETQYF. CDR3 nucleotides: TGTGCCACCAGCAGAGATTATAAAGCGGGAGGGGTGGAGACCCAGTACTTC.

The chain is built from TRBV5-6 and TRBJ2-3; weak D call: TRBD2 (5 bases). V was trimmed by 3 bases and J by 2 bases, leaving 10 bases between them. This CDR3 is built from 14 residues. From germline, CDR1 is SGHDT and CDR2 YYEEEE. CDR3 coding DNA: TGTGCCAGCAGCTGGAGCGGACCCACAGATACGCAGTATTTT. Translated: CASSWSGPTDTQYF.

A few counts support this clonotype. This sequence joins TRBV5-1 and TRBJ2-1; 7 nucleotides line up with TRBD2. The CDR3 totals 15 residues. The germline V gene has CDR1 SGHRS and CDR2 YFSETQ. The trim removed 0 bases at V and 12 bases at J, leaving 12 bases unmatched. The CDR3 here is CASSLVSSGGEVQFF. CDR3 DNA sequence: TGCGCCAGCAGCTTGGTGTCTAGCGGAGGGGAAGTGCAGTTCTTC.

The chain employs TRBV7-6 and TRBJ2-5; TRBD1 is a possible D gene (5 bases). This CDR3 contains 13 residues. The V gene lost 5 bases and the J gene lost 5 bases, with 12 bases spanning the gap. Germline V gene lookup returns CDR1 SGHVS and CDR2 FNYEAQ. As DNA, the CDR3 is TGTGCCAGCAGCCTCAAAGGGGCCGAGACCCAGTACTTC. Its protein product is CASSLKGAETQYF.